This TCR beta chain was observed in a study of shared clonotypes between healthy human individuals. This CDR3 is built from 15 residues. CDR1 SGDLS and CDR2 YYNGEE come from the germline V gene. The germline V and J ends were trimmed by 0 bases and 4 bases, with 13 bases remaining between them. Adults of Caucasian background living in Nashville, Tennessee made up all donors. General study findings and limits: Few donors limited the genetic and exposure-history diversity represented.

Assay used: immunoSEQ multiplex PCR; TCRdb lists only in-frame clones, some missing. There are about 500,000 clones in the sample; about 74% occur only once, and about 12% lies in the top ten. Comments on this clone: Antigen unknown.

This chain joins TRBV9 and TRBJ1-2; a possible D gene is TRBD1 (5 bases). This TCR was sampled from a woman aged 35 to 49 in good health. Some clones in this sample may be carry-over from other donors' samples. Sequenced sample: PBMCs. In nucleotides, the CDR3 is TGTGCCAGCAGCGTAGAGGTCTCCGGGGGCTATGGCTACACCTTC. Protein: CASSVEVSGGYGYTF. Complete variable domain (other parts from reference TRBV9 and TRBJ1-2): DSGVTQTPKHLITATGQRVTLRCSPRSGDLSVYWYQQSLDQGLQFLIQYYNGEERAKGNILERFSAQQFPDLHSELNLSSLELGDSALYFCASSVEVSGGYGYTFGSGTRLTVV.